The 5 T cell receptor beta chains presented below share a single source sample, sequenced in a study of T-cell memory formation after mild COVID-19. TCRdb used MiXCR to reprocess the 5' RACE reads, holding one entry per CDR3 protein. In the table there are about 560,000 distinct CDR3 sequences, less than 25% of which are singletons. Sequences were obtained from PBMCs or a T cell subset sorted from them (not recorded which). The receptor set was obtained from an adult woman who had mild COVID-19 (a few samples of this study predate the infection). Cell type and time point are not known.

The chain carries TRBV7-8 and TRBJ1-2; 8 positions agree with TRBD1. The CDR3 length is 14 residues. Germline trimming cut 4 bases from V and 7 bases from J; bases unmatched to any gene: 8. Germline values: CDR1 SGHVS, CDR2 FQNEAQ. In DNA form, the CDR3 reads TGTGCCAGCAGCTCCCGGACAGGGCGCAGTGGCTACACCTTC. Its protein product is CASSSRTGRSGYTF.

This clonotype has a single count. This sequence joins TRBV20-1 and TRBJ1-5; maybe TRBD1 (6 bases). Trimming took off 6 bases at V and 1 base at J, with 19 bases between the two ends. The CDR3 consists of 16 residues. Germline loops: CDR1 DFQATT, CDR2 SNEGSKA (reference sequence). CDR3 DNA: TGCAGTGCCACCCGGGGTGGGGGGCGAAGCAATCAGCCCCAGCATTTT. It translates to CSATRGGGRSNQPQHF.

In its sample, this clonotype was seen a few times. J is TRBJ2-3 and V is TRBV7-3; TRBD2 matches 9 bases. J gave up 1 base and V 5 bases, and 4 bases lay outside the gene matches. Germline V CDR1 and CDR2: SGHTA, FQGTGA. The CDR3 length is 15 residues. The CDR3 loop reads CASSASGRRTDTQYF. CDR3 in DNA: TGTGCCAGCAGCGCAAGCGGGAGGCGCACAGATACGCAGTATTTT. Using reference TRBV7-3 and TRBJ2-3 for the parts outside the CDR3, the full variable domain is GAGVSQTPSNKVTEKGKYVELRCDPISGHTALYWYRQSLGQGPEFLIYFQGTGAADDSGLPNDRFFAVRPEGSVSTLKIQRTERGDSAVYLCASSASGRRTDTQYFGPGTRLTVL.

Many counts were recorded for this clonotype. The chain links TRBV12-3 or TRBV12-4 to TRBJ2-3, with D perhaps TRBD2 (6 bases). Trimming pared 7 bases from V and 6 bases from J, leaving 14 bases between. There are 13 residues in the CDR3. The CDR3 is CASTRLVGDTQYF. CDR3 DNA sequence: TGTGCCAGCACCCGACTAGTTGGGGATACGCAGTATTTT.

The chain uses TRBV18 and TRBJ2-7, with 7 bases matching TRBD1. This CDR3 spans 15 amino acids. Germline V gene lookup returns CDR1 KGHSH and CDR2 LQKENI. J was trimmed by 3 bases and V by 3 bases; bases with no gene match: 8. CDR3 loop: CASSPRQGGGYEQYF. Here the CDR3 DNA reads TGTGCCAGCTCACCTAGACAGGGTGGGGGCTACGAGCAGTACTTC.